Each of the 16 T cell receptor beta chains below was sequenced from the same sample in a study of cytomegalovirus exposure and HLA in healthy donors. Some clones are missing from TCRdb's copy, which holds only in-frame ones; the method was immunoSEQ multiplex PCR. The sample yields 150,000 to 200,000 clones, 80% to 85% seen once. Sequencing input: PBMCs. These receptors were collected from a woman in her 30s in good health and CMV-seronegative.

Note on this clone: A junction end diverges from the germline sequence, so it may reflect a read error. This chain links TRBV19 with TRBJ2-3, with D unresolved. CDR3 length: 11 residues. Per germline, CDR1 LNHDA and CDR2 SQIVND (reference sequence). In DNA form, the CDR3 reads TGTGCCAGTAGTGTCACAAATACGCAGTATTTT. This encodes CASSVTNTQYF.

The V call is TRBV5-4, the J call TRBJ2-2, with 8 bases lining up with TRBD2. This CDR3 spans 17 amino acids. With 4 bases clipped from V and 3 bases from J, the junction kept 11 bases outside the gene matches. Germline-derived CDR1 and CDR2 are SGHNT and YYREEE (reference sequence). The CDR3 nucleotides read TGTGCCAGCAGCGTCCCAGTAGCGGGGAGGGACACCGGGGAGCTGTTTTTT. Its protein is CASSVPVAGRDTGELFF.

J is TRBJ1-2 and V is TRBV14; 7 bases agree with TRBD1. The V gene end was trimmed by 1 base and the J gene end by 0 bases; junction bases not matched to a gene: 2. This CDR3 has 15 residues. Germline V gene data show CDR1 as SGHDN and CDR2 as FVKESK. As DNA, the CDR3 is TGTGCCAGCAGCCAAGGACAGGGCGCTAACTATGGCTACACCTTC. Its translation: CASSQGQGANYGYTF.

This chain uses TRBV5-1 with TRBJ2-7, with D tentatively TRBD1 (5 bases). Germline assignment: CDR1 SGHRS and CDR2 YFSETQ. This CDR3 is 14 amino acids long. Trimming left V 0 bases short and J 4 bases short, with 11 bases between. DNA of the CDR3: TGCGCCAGCAGCTTGGAGCCAGGGCTTTACGAGCAGTACTTC. Translated: CASSLEPGLYEQYF. Looking up the rest from reference TRBV5-1 and TRBJ2-7 gives the full variable domain: KAGVTQTPRYLIKTRGQQVTLSCSPISGHRSVSWYQQTPGQGLQFLFEYFSETQRNKGNFPGRFSGRQFSNSRSEMNVSTLELGDSALYLCASSLEPGLYEQYFGPGTRLTVT.

This CDR3 is CASSLVSENYGYTF. Written as DNA, the CDR3 is TGTGCCAGCAGCTTGGTTTCAGAAAACTATGGCTACACCTTC. The chain carries TRBV5-4 and TRBJ1-2; D is ambiguous. The CDR3 loop spans 14 amino acids. CDR1 is SGHNT, CDR2 YYREEE, per germline (reference sequence). Trimming took off 0 bases at V and 2 bases at J, with 8 bases between the two ends.

This clone was counted once. The V gene is TRBV11-2, the J gene TRBJ2-1, with a weak D call TRBD2 (5 bases). The CDR3 consists of 15 residues. Germline CDR1 and CDR2: SGHAT and FQNNGV. Trimming took off 4 bases at V and 0 bases at J, with 10 bases between the two ends. In DNA, the CDR3 is TGTGCCAGCAGCTCCACTCGGGGCTCCTACAATGAGCAGTTCTTC. Its translation is CASSSTRGSYNEQFF.

This clone came up a few times. V usage is TRBV28 and J usage is TRBJ2-7; no firm D call. The germline V gene encodes CDR1 MDHEN and CDR2 SYDVKM. The CDR3 loop spans 12 amino acids. Trimming left V 5 bases short and J 3 bases short, with 8 bases between. CDR3 DNA: TGTGCCAGCAGTACCTCTAGCTACGAGCAGTACTTC. It encodes CASSTSSYEQYF.

This clone has only a few counts. The genes are TRBV6-1 and TRBJ2-7, with D possibly TRBD2 on 6 matching bases. From germline, CDR1 is MNHNS and CDR2 SASEGT. The CDR3 has 13 residues. The V end was cut by 8 bases, the J end by 3 bases, with 14 bases between. The CDR3 region is CASRRAEFYEQYF. CDR3 DNA: TGTGCCAGCCGGAGGGCAGAATTCTACGAGCAGTACTTC.

The V and J genes are TRBV2 and TRBJ2-1; 8 bases are a match to TRBD2. V lost 7 bases and J lost 2; bases outside the gene matches: 4. The CDR3 length is 14 residues. Germline V gene lookup returns CDR1 SNHLY and CDR2 FYNNEI. The DNA of the CDR3 is TGTGCCAGCACCGAGCGGGGGCCCTACAATGAGCAGTTCTTC. Translation gives CASTERGPYNEQFF.

This chain links TRBV5-8 with TRBJ2-4, with 8 bases fitting TRBD2. The germline CDR1 and CDR2 sequences are SGHTS and YDEGEE. J gave up 4 bases and V 0 bases, and 6 bases lay outside the gene matches. The CDR3 runs 16 residues. The CDR3 sequence is CASSLDTGGAKNIQYF. CDR3 sequence (DNA): TGTGCCAGCAGCTTGGACACGGGAGGGGCAAAAAACATTCAGTACTTC.

The gene calls are TRBV7-2 and TRBJ2-7, with a weak D call TRBD1 (6 bases). With 0 bases removed from V and 4 bases from J, the gap between germline ends came to 10 bases. CDR3 length: 14 residues. CDR1 and CDR2 (germline): SGHTA, FQGNSA. The CDR3, as DNA: TGTGCCAGCAGCTTAGCGGGGGCCAGATACGAGCAGTACTTC. It codes for CASSLAGARYEQYF.

The chain is built from TRBV11-2 and TRBJ1-2, with D possibly matching TRBD1 (6 bases). Trimming pared 1 base from V and 2 bases from J, leaving 14 bases between. The CDR3 totals 16 residues. CDR1 SGHAT and CDR2 FQNNGV come from the germline V gene. The CDR3 is CASSLVTGRGNYGYTF. CDR3 coding DNA: TGTGCCAGCAGCTTAGTTACAGGGAGGGGGAACTATGGCTACACCTTC.

The chain is built from TRBV7-9 and TRBJ1-2; D perhaps matches TRBD1 (5 bases). Germline V gene sequence: CDR1 SEHNR, CDR2 FQNEAQ (reference sequence). This CDR3 region has 17 residues. V lost 9 bases to trimming and J lost 7 bases, with 30 bases between them. CDR3 nucleotides: TGTGCCAGTAGTTCCTCGGGGGGTGCAGGGAGCCGGAGTGGCTACACCTTC. Residues: CASSSSGGAGSRSGYTF.

The CDR3 loop reads CASSFLTGTSGGRYNEQFF. For the CDR3, the DNA is TGTGCCAGCAGCTTCTTAACCGGGACTAGCGGAGGAAGGTACAATGAGCAGTTCTTC. The chain employs TRBV7-9 and TRBJ2-1, with 11 bases identical to TRBD2. CDR1 SEHNR and CDR2 FQNEAQ come from the germline V gene (reference sequence). The trim removed 3 bases at V and 4 bases at J, leaving 14 bases unmatched. The CDR3 is 19 amino acids. Filled out from reference TRBV7-9 and TRBJ2-1, the complete variable domain reads DTGVSQNPRHKITKRGQNVTFRCDPISEHNRLYWYRQTLGQGPEFLTYFQNEAQLEKSRLLSDRFSAERPKGSFSTLEIQRTEQGDSAMYLCASSFLTGTSGGRYNEQFFGPGTRLTVL.

V and J are TRBV4-2 and TRBJ2-3, with 8 bases fitting TRBD2. Germline loops: CDR1 LGHNA, CDR2 YNFKEQ. The CDR3 is 18 residues long. J gave up 2 bases and V 0 bases, and 10 bases lay outside the gene matches. This CDR3 is CASSQETSAQPHTDTQYF. The CDR3 DNA is TGTGCCAGCAGCCAAGAGACTAGCGCCCAACCACACACAGATACGCAGTATTTT.

V usage is TRBV11-2 and J usage is TRBJ1-2, with 7 bases matching TRBD1. The CDR3 contains 14 residues. The germline CDR1 and CDR2 sequences are SGHAT and FQNNGV. V trimming: 5 bases; J trimming: 8 bases; junction bases outside the gene matches: 11. The CDR3 region is CASSPQGGGYGYTF. DNA of the CDR3: TGTGCCAGCAGCCCCCAAGGGGGCGGTTACGGCTACACCTTC.